A single sample gave rise to the 10 T cell receptor beta chains below, sequenced in a study of pediatric ulcerative colitis (dated by TCRdb to about 2019). Library preparation used the immunoSEQ multiplex PCR assay. TCRdb re-hosts the immuneACCESS table, in-frame sequences only. Its copies lack some clones; in the studies checked, an unresolved V gene accounts for under half of them, and the cause for the rest is not known. The sample table lists 35,000 or so clones, 73% of them with a count of one. The top ten clonotypes cover about 0.74% of the sample. One to two pinch biopsies were taken from the rectum for research during colonoscopy. Sequencing was performed on gut tissue. The receptor set was obtained from a boy younger than 18 with moderate ulcerative colitis.

The chain uses TRBV4-1 and TRBJ2-7; possibly TRBD1 for D (6 bases). Trimming stripped 1 base from V and 2 bases from J, with 12 bases between. CDR3 length equals 15 residues. Per the germline V gene, CDR1 is MGHRA and CDR2 is YSYEKL. The CDR3 nucleotides read TGCGCCAGCAGCCAAGGGGTTCAGGGGACCTACGAGCAGTACTTC. The encoded protein is CASSQGVQGTYEQYF.

The chain uses TRBV10-3 and TRBJ2-1, with D possibly being TRBD2 (5 bases). The length of the CDR3 is 17 residues. Germline lookup yields CDR1 ENHRY and CDR2 SYGVKD. The ends were cut back, 5 bases at V and 0 bases at J, with 17 bases in the middle. The CDR3 sequence is CAISQYLATSSYNEQFF. CDR3 DNA: TGTGCCATCAGTCAATATTTAGCGACGAGCTCCTACAATGAGCAGTTCTTC.

This clone was seen a single time. The chain is built from TRBV18 and TRBJ2-2; D possibly corresponds to TRBD1 (5 bases). The length of the CDR3 is 14 residues. Germline CDR1 reads KGHSH; CDR2 reads LQKENI. Trimming took 2 bases from V and 6 from J, leaving 10 bases between them. The CDR3 nucleotides are TGTGCCAGCTCACCAACAGGTAGCCCCGGGGAGCTGTTTTTT. Protein: CASSPTGSPGELFF.

The rearrangement links TRBV6-6 to TRBJ1-1, with 7 positions matching TRBD1. The CDR3 is 14 residues long. Germline CDR1 and CDR2: MNHNY and SVGAGI (reference sequence). Trimming at V came to 3 bases and at J to 0 bases, leaving 1 base not matched to a gene. CDR3 sequence reads: CASSYGTVNTEAFF. CDR3 nucleotide sequence: TGTGCCAGCAGTTATGGGACAGTGAACACTGAAGCTTTCTTT.

The V call is TRBV5-1, the J call TRBJ2-2; perhaps TRBD2 as D (6 bases). V was trimmed by 6 bases and J by 3 bases, leaving 15 bases between them. The CDR3 covers 15 residues. Germline V gene lookup returns CDR1 SGHRS and CDR2 YFSETQ. The CDR3: CASMEGSGDTGELFF. DNA of the CDR3: TGCGCCAGCATGGAGGGGTCTGGGGACACCGGGGAGCTGTTTTTT. Full variable domain (missing parts from reference TRBV5-1 and TRBJ2-2): KAGVTQTPRYLIKTRGQQVTLSCSPISGHRSVSWYQQTPGQGLQFLFEYFSETQRNKGNFPGRFSGRQFSNSRSEMNVSTLELGDSALYLCASMEGSGDTGELFFGEGSRLTVL.

The V call is TRBV28, the J call TRBJ2-5; 11 nucleotides match TRBD2. Germline loops: CDR1 MDHEN, CDR2 SYDVKM. V shed 11 bases, J shed 5 bases, and the junction held 28 bases outside the gene matches. This CDR3 spans 20 amino acids. The CDR3 DNA reads TGTGCCGGAAAACGCTTCGATAGCGGGAGGGAACGCGTCCTGTTTGAGACCCAGTACTTC. Protein product: CAGKRFDSGRERVLFETQYF.

The V call is TRBV6-5, the J call TRBJ2-7; 7 nucleotides align to TRBD1. Germline CDR1 and CDR2: MNHEY and SVGAGI. The J segment lost 4 bases and the V segment lost 4 bases, leaving 7 bases of the junction unmatched. The CDR3 covers 14 residues. CDR3 nucleotides: TGTGCCAGCAGTTCCGCGACAGGGATGTACGAGCAGTACTTC. The encoded protein is CASSSATGMYEQYF.

This clone was seen only once. The chain is built from TRBV9 and TRBJ2-1; D is possibly TRBD1 (6 bases). V was clipped by 2 bases and J by 4 bases, with 16 bases between them. There are 16 residues in the CDR3. Germline V lookup: CDR1 SGDLS, CDR2 YYNGEE. The CDR3: CASSVDRSMIYNEQFF. The CDR3 DNA follows: TGTGCCAGCAGCGTTGACAGGTCTATGATATACAATGAGCAGTTCTTC.

CDR3 protein: CASSQVTSVSGANVLTF. The CDR3 coding sequence is TGTGCCAGCAGCCAAGTGACTAGCGTCTCTGGGGCCAACGTCCTGACTTTC. This chain uses TRBV4-2 with TRBJ2-6; TRBD2 matches 8 bases. CDR3 size: 17 residues. The germline V gene encodes CDR1 LGHNA and CDR2 YNFKEQ. With V trimmed by 1 base and J by 0 bases, 2 bases remained unmatched.

The V call is TRBV5-6, the J call TRBJ1-5; D perhaps matches TRBD1 (5 bases). The CDR3 is 15 amino acids. V was shortened by 4 bases and J by 5 bases, with 16 bases between the two germline ends. Germline V gene lookup returns CDR1 SGHDT and CDR2 YYEEEE. CDR3 sequence: CASSRGPMADQPQHF. CDR3 DNA sequence: TGTGCCAGCAGCCGGGGACCTATGGCGGATCAGCCCCAGCATTTT.